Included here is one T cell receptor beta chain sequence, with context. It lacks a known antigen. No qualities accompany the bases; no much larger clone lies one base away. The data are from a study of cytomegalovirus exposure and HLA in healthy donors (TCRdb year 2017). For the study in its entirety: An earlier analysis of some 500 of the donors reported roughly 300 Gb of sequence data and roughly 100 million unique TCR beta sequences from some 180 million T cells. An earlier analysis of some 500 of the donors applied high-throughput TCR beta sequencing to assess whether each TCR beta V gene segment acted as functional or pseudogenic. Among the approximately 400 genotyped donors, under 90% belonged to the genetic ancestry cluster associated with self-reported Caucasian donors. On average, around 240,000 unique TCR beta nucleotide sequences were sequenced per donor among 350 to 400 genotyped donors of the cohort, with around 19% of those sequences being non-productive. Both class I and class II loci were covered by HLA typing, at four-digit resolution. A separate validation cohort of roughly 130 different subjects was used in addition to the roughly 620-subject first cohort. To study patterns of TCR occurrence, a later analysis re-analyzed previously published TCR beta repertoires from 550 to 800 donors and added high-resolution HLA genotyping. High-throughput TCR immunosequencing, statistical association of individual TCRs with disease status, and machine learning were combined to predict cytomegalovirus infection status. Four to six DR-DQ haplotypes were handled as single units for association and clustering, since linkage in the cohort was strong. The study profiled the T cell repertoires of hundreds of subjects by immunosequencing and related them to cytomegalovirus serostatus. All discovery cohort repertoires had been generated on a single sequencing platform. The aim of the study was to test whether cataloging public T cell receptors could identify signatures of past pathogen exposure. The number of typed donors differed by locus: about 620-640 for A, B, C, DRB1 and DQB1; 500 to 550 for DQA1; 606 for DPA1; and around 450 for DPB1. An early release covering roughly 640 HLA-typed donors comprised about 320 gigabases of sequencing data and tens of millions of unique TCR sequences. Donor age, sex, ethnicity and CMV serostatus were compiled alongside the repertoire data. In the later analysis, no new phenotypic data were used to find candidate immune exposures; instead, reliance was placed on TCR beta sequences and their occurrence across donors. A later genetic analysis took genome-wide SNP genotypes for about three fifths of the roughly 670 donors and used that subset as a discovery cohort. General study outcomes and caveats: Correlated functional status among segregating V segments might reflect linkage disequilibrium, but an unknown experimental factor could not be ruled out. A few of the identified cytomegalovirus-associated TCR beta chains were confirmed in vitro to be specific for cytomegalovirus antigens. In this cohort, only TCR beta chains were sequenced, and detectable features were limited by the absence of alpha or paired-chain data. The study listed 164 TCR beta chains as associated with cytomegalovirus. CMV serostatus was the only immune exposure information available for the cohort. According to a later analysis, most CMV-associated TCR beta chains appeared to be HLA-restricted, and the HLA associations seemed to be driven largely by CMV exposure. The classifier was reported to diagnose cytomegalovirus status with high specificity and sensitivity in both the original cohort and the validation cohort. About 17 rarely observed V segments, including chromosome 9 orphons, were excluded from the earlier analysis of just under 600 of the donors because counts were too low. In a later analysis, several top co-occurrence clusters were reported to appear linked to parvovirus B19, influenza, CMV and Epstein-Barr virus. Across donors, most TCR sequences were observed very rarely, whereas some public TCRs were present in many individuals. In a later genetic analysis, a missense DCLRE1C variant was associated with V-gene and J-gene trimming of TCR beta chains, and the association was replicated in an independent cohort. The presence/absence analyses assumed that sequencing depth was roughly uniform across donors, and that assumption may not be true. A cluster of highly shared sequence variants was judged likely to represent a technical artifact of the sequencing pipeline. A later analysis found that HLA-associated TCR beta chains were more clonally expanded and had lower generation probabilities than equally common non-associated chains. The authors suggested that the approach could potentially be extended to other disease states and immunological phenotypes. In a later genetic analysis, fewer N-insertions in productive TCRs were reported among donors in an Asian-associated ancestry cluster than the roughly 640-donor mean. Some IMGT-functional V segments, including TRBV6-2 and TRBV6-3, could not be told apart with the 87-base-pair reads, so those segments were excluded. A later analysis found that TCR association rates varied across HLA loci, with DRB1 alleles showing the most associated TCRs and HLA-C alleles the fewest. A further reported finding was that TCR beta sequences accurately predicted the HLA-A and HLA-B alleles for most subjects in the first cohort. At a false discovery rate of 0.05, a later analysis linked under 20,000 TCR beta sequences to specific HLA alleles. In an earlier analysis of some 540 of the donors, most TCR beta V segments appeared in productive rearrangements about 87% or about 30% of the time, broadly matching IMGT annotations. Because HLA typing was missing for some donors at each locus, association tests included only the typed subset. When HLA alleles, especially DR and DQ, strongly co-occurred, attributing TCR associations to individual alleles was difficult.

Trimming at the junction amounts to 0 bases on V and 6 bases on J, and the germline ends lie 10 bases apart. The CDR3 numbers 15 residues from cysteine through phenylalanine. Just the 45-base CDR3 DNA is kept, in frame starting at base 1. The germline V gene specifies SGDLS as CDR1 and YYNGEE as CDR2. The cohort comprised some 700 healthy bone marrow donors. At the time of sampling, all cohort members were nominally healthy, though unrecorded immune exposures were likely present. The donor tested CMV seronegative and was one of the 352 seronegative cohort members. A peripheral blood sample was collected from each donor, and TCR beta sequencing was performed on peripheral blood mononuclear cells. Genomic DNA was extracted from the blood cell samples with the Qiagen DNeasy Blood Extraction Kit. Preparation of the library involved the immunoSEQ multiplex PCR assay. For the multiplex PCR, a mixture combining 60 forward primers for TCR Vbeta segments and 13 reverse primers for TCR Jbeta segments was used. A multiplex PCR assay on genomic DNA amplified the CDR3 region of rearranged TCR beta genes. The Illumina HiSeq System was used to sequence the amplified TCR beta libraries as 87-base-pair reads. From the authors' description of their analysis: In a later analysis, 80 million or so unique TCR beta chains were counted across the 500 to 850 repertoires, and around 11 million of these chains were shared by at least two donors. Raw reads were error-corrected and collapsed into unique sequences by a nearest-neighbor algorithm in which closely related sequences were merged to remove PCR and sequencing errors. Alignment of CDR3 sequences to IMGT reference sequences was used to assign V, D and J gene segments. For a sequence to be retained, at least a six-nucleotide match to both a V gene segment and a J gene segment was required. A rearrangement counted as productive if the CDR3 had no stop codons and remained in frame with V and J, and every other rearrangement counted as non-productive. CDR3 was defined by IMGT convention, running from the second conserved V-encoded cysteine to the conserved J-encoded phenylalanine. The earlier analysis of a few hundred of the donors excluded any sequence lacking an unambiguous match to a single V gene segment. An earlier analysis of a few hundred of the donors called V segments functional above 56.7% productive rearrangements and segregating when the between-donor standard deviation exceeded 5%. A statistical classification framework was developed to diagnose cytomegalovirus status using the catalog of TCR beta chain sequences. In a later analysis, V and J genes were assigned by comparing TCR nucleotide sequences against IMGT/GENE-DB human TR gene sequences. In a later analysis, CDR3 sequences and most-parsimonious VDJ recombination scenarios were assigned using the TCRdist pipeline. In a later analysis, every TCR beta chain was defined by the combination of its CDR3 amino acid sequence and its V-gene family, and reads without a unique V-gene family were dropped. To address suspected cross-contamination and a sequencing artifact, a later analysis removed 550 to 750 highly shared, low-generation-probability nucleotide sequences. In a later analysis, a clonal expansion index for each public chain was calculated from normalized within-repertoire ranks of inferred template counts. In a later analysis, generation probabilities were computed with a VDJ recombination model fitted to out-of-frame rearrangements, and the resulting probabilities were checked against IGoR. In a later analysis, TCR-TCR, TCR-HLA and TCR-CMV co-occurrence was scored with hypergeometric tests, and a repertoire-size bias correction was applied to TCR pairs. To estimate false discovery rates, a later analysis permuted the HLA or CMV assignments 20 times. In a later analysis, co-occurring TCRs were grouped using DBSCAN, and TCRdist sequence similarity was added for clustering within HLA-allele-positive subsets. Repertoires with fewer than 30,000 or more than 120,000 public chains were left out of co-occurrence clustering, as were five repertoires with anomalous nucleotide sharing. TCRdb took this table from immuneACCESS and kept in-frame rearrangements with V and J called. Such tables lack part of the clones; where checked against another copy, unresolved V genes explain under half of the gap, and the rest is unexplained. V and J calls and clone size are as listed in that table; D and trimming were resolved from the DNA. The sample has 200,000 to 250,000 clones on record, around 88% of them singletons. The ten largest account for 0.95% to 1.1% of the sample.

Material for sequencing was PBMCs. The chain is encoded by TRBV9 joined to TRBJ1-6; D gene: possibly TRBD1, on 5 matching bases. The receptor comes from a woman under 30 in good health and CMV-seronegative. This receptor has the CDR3 CASSVDGGRNSPLHF. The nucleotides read TGTGCCAGCAGCGTAGACGGGGGTCGTAATTCACCCCTCCACTTT.